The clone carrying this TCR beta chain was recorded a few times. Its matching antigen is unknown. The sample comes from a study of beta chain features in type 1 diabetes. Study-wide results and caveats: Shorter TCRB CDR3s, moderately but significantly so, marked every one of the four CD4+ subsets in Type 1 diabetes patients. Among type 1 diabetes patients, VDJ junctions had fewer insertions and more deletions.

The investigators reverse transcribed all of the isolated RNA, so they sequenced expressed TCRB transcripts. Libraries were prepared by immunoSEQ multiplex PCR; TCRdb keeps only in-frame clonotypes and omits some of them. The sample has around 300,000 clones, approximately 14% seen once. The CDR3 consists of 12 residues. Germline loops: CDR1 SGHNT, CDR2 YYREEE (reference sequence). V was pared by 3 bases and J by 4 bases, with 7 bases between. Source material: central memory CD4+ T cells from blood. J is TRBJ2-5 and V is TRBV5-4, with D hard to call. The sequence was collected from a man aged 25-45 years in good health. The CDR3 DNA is TGTGCCAGCAGCTCCTACCCAGAGACCCAGTACTTC. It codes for CASSSYPETQYF.